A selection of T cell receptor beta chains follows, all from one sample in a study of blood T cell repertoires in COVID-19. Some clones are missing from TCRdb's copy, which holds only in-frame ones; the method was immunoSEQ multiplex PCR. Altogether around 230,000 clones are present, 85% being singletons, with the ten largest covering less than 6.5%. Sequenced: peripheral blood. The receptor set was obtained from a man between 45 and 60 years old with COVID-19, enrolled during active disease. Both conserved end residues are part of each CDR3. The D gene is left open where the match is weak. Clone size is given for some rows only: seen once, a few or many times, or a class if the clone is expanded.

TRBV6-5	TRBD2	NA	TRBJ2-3	TGTGCCAGCAGTTTCCCGACTAGCGGGGGGCCAGATACGCAGTATTTT	CASSFPTSGGPDTQYF
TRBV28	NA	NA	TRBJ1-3	TGTGCCAGCAGTTTTGAGGACACCATATATTTT	CASSFEDTIYF
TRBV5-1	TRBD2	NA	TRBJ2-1	TGCGCCAGCAGCAAGGGACTAGGTTACAATGAGCAGTTCTTC	CASSKGLGYNEQFF
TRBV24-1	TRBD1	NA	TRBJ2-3	TGTGCCACCAGTGATTCTAGACAGGGGGCTCGAACAGATACGCAGTATTTT	CATSDSRQGARTDTQYF
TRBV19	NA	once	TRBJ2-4	TGTGCCAGTGGAGGGGCCCAAAACATTCAGTACTTC	CASGGAQNIQYF
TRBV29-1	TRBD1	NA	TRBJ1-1	TGCAGCGTTGACAGGGGGTGGAACACTGAAGCTTTCTTT	CSVDRGWNTEAFF
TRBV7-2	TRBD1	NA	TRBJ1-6	TGTGCCAGCAGCTCCCAGCAGGGGGTTCAGACCCTCCACTTT	CASSSQQGVQTLHF
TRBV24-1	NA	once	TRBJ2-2	TGTGCCACCACGTCCGGGGGAGTTGGCACCGGGGAGCTGTTTTTT	CATTSGGVGTGELFF
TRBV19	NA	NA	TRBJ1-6	TGTGCCAGTAAAGTCAGTGTCTCCTATAATTCACCCCTCCACTTT	CASKVSVSYNSPLHF
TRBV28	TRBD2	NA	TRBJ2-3	TGTGCCAGCAGCCCGGGGGGGGCCAAAGATACGCAGTATTTT	CASSPGGAKDTQYF
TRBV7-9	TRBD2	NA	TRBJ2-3	TGTGCCAGCAGCTCCGGGACTAGCGACACAGATACGCAGTATTTT	CASSSGTSDTDTQYF
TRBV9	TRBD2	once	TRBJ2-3	TGTGCCAGCAGCCCCTTGGGACTAGCAGTAAGCACAGATACGCAGTATTTT	CASSPLGLAVSTDTQYF
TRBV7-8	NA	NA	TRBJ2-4	TGTGCCAGCAGCTTAAGCCTAATTCAGTACTTC	CASSLSLIQYF
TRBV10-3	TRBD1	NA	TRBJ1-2	TGTGCCATCAGTGAGTCGACAGGGGGCCGAGGCTACACCTTC	CAISESTGGRGYTF
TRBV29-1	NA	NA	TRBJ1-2	TGCAGCGTTGTCACAAACTATGGCTACACCTTC	CSVVTNYGYTF
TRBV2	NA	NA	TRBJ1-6	TGTGCCAGCAGAACGGGTTGGAATAATTCACCCCTCCACTTT	CASRTGWNNSPLHF
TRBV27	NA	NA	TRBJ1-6	TGTGCCAGCAGTTTAGAGGCAGGGCGCTATAATTCACCCCTCCACTTT	CASSLEAGRYNSPLHF
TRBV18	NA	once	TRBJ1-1	TGTGCCAGCTCACCACCGGGCAGGGGGAACACTGAAGCTTTCTTT	CASSPPGRGNTEAFF
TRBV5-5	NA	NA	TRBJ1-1	TGTGCCAGCAGCCCCACTCGGGAACCGAAGGCTTTCTTT	CASSPTREPKAFF
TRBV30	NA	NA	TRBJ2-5	TGTGCCTGGAGTGTAGGGTGGGGCTCGGAGACCCAGTACTTC	CAWSVGWGSETQYF
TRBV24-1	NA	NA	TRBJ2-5	TGTGCCACCAGTGATCCGACGGGTTACCAAGAGACCCAGTACTTC	CATSDPTGYQETQYF
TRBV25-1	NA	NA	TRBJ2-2	TGTGCCAGCAGTGAGATAGTGTCTGGGGAGCTGTTTTTT	CASSEIVSGELFF
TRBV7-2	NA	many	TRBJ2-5	TGTGCCAGCAGCCAAACCTCCGGCTCCGGGAGAGAGACCCAGTACTTC	CASSQTSGSGRETQYF
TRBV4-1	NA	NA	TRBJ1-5	TGCGCCAGCAGCCAAGGGGGATGGGGGGGTCAGCCCCAGCATTTT	CASSQGGWGGQPQHF
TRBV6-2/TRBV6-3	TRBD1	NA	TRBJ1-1	TGTGCCAGCAGTCTCGAGGACAGGGGGCAACCTGAAGCTTTCTTT	CASSLEDRGQPEAFF
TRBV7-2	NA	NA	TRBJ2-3	TGTGCCAGCAGCTTAGGTCGGAGCCGGGTAGGTACGCAGTATTTT	CASSLGRSRVGTQYF
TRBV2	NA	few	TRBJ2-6	TGTGCCAGCAGTGCGAGCTCTGGGGCCAACGTCCTGACTTTC	CASSASSGANVLTF
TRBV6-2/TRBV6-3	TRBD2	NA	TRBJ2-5	TGTGCCAGCAGTTACGTGGGACTAGCGGAAGAGACCCAGTACTTC	CASSYVGLAEETQYF
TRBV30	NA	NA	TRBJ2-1	TGTGCCTGGAGGGCCGCGGGGGCTCCATACAATGAGCAGTTCTTC	CAWRAAGAPYNEQFF
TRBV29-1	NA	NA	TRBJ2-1	TGCAGCGTCGCGGACAGCAATGAGCAGTTCTTC	CSVADSNEQFF